This T cell receptor beta chain is from a study of blood T cell repertoires in COVID-19. Only in-frame clones appear in the TCRdb table, and some are missing; sequencing was by immunoSEQ multiplex PCR. The sample lists 250,000 to 300,000 clones, more than 70% seen once, with 2% to 2.5% in the top ten. The CDR3 extends over 14 amino acids. V dropped 2 bases and J dropped 1 base, with 8 bases sitting between them. Germline V lookup: CDR1 MNHEY, CDR2 SVGAGI. The clonotype comes from a woman aged 60-75 years in a cohort exposed to, infected with or recovered from COVID-19 (not recorded which). The chain has TRBV6-5 and TRBJ1-2; D call uncertain. Material for sequencing was PBMCs or T cells enriched from blood (not recorded which). The CDR3: CASSYDNFNYGYTF. In DNA form, the CDR3 reads TGTGCCAGCAGTTACGACAACTTTAACTATGGCTACACCTTC.